The 8 T cell receptor beta chains presented below share a single source sample, sequenced in a study of T cells after yellow fever vaccination. MiXCR was run by TCRdb on the 5' RACE reads, yielding one entry per CDR3 protein. This sample has fewer than 350,000 distinct CDR3 sequences, with roughly 8.7% found just once. This material consisted of PBMCs, taken on the day of the first yellow fever vaccination. These receptors were taken from a young man who received the YFV17D yellow fever vaccine.

This clonotype has at least ten counts. CDR3: CASSLIPGAKNIQYF. DNA of the CDR3: TGTGCCAGCAGTCTAATTCCGGGGGCCAAAAACATTCAGTACTTC. V and J are TRBV28 and TRBJ2-4; maybe TRBD2 (5 bases). This CDR3 has 15 residues. Germline CDR1 reads MDHEN; CDR2 reads SYDVKM. The germline V and J ends were trimmed by 5 bases and 1 base, with 12 bases remaining between them.

Note on this clonotype: Given a much more abundant clone one base away, this may be a read error. The CDR3 region has the DNA TGTGCCAGCAGCTTGTTCACCGTGGGGCGGGAGACCCAGTACTTC. It codes for CASSLFTVGRETQYF. J is TRBJ2-5 and V is TRBV5-6; possibly TRBD1 for D (5 bases). Trimming stripped 1 base from V and 5 bases from J, with 15 bases between. Germline CDR1 reads SGHDT; CDR2 reads YYEEEE. The CDR3 covers 15 residues. Complete variable domain (other parts from reference TRBV5-6 and TRBJ2-5): DAGVTQSPTHLIKTRGQQVTLRCSPKSGHDTVSWYQQALGQGPQFIFQYYEEEERQRGNFPDRFSGHQFPNYSSELNVNALLLGDSALYLCASSLFTVGRETQYFGPGTRLLVL.

In this sample, this clonotype turned up a few times. The V and J genes are TRBV18 and TRBJ2-1; D uncertain. Per germline, CDR1 KGHSH and CDR2 LQKENI. The V gene lost 6 bases and the J gene lost 16 bases, with 19 bases spanning the gap. The CDR3 contains 12 residues. In DNA, the CDR3 is TGTGCCAGCTCGGATGCCTCACGGGCGAACTTCTTC. Its protein product is CASSDASRANFF. Based on the CDR3 plus reference TRBV18 and TRBJ2-1, the full variable domain is NAGVMQNPRHLVRRRGQEARLRCSPMKGHSHVYWYRQLPEEGLKFMVYLQKENIIDESGMPKERFSAEFPKEGPSILRIQQVVRGDSAAYFCASSDASRANFFGPGTRLTVL.

The chain combines TRBV5-1 with TRBJ2-5; no clear D. V was clipped by 0 bases and J by 5 bases, with 17 bases between them. Germline CDR1 reads SGHRS; CDR2 reads YFSETQ. The CDR3 covers 16 residues. In DNA form, the CDR3 reads TGCGCCAGCAGCTTGGCTTTCGGTCGGCTCGGGGAGACCCAGTACTTC. It yields the protein CASSLAFGRLGETQYF.

The sample holds a few counts of this clonotype. The chain recombines TRBV5-1 with TRBJ2-1; D unresolved. The CDR3 runs 13 residues. Germline CDR1 and CDR2: SGHRS and YFSETQ. Trimming cost V 3 bases and J 10 bases, with 14 bases left between them. The CDR3 is CASSSSTTGEQFF. The CDR3 DNA is TGCGCCAGCAGCTCTTCGACCACCGGGGAGCAGTTCTTC.

This clonotype was seen more than once but under ten times. The genes are TRBV7-8 and TRBJ2-1, with D maybe TRBD1 (6 bases). Germline lookup yields CDR1 SGHVS and CDR2 FQNEAQ. The V end was cut by 4 bases, the J end by 4 bases, with 17 bases between. This CDR3 region has 16 residues. This CDR3 reads CASSYRRQATYNEQFF. DNA of the CDR3: TGTGCCAGCAGCTACAGGAGACAGGCCACTTACAATGAGCAGTTCTTC. Complete variable domain (other parts from reference TRBV7-8 and TRBJ2-1): GAGVSQSPRYKVAKRGQDVALRCDPISGHVSLFWYQQALGQGPEFLTYFQNEAQLDKSGLPSDRFFAERPEGSVSTLKIQRTQQEDSAVYLCASSYRRQATYNEQFFGPGTRLTVL.

This rearrangement joins TRBV5-1 to TRBJ2-7; 12 bases are a match to TRBD2. Trimming removed 0 bases from V and 3 bases from J; junction bases left unmatched: 4. The CDR3 contains 16 residues. Per the germline V gene, CDR1 is SGHRS and CDR2 is YFSETQ. DNA for the CDR3: TGCGCCAGCAGCTTGGAACCGGGACTAGCGGGCTACGAGCAGTACGTC. This gives the protein CASSLEPGLAGYEQYV.

This chain uses TRBV5-6 with TRBJ1-2; D is possibly TRBD1 (6 bases). CDR3 length equals 15 residues. V lost 4 bases and J 4 bases, leaving 17 bases between the germline ends. Germline V gives CDR1 SGHDT, CDR2 YYEEEE. The CDR3 sequence: CASSPPGQQSYGYTF. CDR3 bases: TGTGCCAGCAGCCCCCCTGGACAGCAGAGCTATGGCTACACCTTC.